In this sample, the clone carrying this TCR beta chain turned up a few times. The data originate from a study of beta chain features in type 1 diabetes. Around 110 mL of blood, on average, came from one heparinised draw per donor. With V trimmed by 4 bases and J by 8 bases, 6 bases remained unmatched. The V gene's germline CDR1 is SEHNR and CDR2 FQNEAQ (reference sequence). The length of the CDR3 is 14 residues. Sequencing targeted expressed TCRB transcripts, as all isolated RNA had been reverse transcribed. Only in-frame clones appear in the TCRdb table, and some are missing; sequencing was by immunoSEQ multiplex PCR. This sample has about 140,000 clones, with about 9.1% found just once.

V gene TRBV7-9 combines with J gene TRBJ1-3; TRBD1 matches at 9 bases. The sequenced material came from central memory CD4+ T cells from blood. This clonotype was sampled from a woman in her thirties or forties in good health. In nucleotides, the CDR3 is TGTGCCAGCAGCTACACAGGGGGCTGGGACACCATATATTTT. It is translated as CASSYTGGWDTIYF. Full variable domain (outside the CDR3, taken from reference TRBV7-9 and TRBJ1-3): DTGVSQNPRHKITKRGQNVTFRCDPISEHNRLYWYRQTLGQGPEFLTYFQNEAQLEKSRLLSDRFSAERPKGSFSTLEIQRTEQGDSAMYLCASSYTGGWDTIYFGEGSWLTVV.